These 29 T cell receptor beta chains were all obtained from the same sample, sequenced in a study of regulatory T cells in long-lasting Graves disease. The time point denotes: newly diagnosed GD, antithyroid drugs for less than 3 months. From RNA extracted from PBMCs, the TCR library was made. Building of the TCR beta libraries involved iRepertoire HTBI primers and Arm-PCR of CDR3 regions. TCRdb independently ran MiXCR on the multiplex PCR reads; one entry per CDR3 protein. Here the sample spans 350,000 to 450,000 distinct CDR3 sequences, 16% being singletons. This same sample was also taken into another study, of T cells in Graves' hyperthyroidism and ophthalmopathy.

The sequenced sample was peripheral blood mononuclear cells (PBMCs), obtained at new diagnosis, from a patient treated with antithyroid drugs. The receptors shown here come from a man aged 35 to 55 with Graves disease.

This clonotype showed up many times. The chain carries TRBV2 and TRBJ2-5; D is uncertain. The CDR3 loop spans 13 amino acids. The ends were cut back, 3 bases at V and 5 bases at J, with 10 bases in the middle. CDR1 and CDR2 from the germline V gene are SNHLY and FYNNEI. CDR3 DNA sequence: TGTGCCAGCAGTGAGCTCGCGTTCGAGACCCAGTACTTC. This sequence encodes CASSELAFETQYF.

For this clonotype: A far larger clone is off by one base, so a read error is likely. The CDR3 DNA sequence: TGTGCCAGCCAGTCGACCCGCTACGAGCAGTACTTC. Protein: CASQSTRYEQYF. The chain uses TRBV2 and TRBJ2-7; D remains ambiguous. CDR3 length: 12 residues. Looked up from germline, CDR1 is SNHLY and CDR2 is FYNNEI. The ends were cut back, 8 bases at V and 3 bases at J, with 11 bases in the middle.

This clonotype has at least ten counts. The chain couples TRBV24-1 to TRBJ2-3; D not resolved. Germline-derived CDR1 and CDR2 are KGHDR and SFDVKD. This CDR3 region has 13 residues. V lost 5 bases and J 6 bases, leaving 11 bases between the germline ends. The DNA of the CDR3 is TGTGCCACCAGTGGTTTAGTGGCGGATACGCAGTATTTT. The encoded protein is CATSGLVADTQYF.

This clonotype was counted at least ten times. V and J are TRBV20-1 and TRBJ2-3, with a tentative D call TRBD2 (6 bases). CDR3 length equals 13 residues. V was shortened by 1 base and J by 9 bases, with 14 bases between the two germline ends. Germline CDR1 reads DFQATT; CDR2 reads SNEGSKA (reference sequence). CDR3 amino acids: CSARAVFGGTQYF. CDR3 DNA sequence: TGCAGTGCTAGAGCTGTTTTCGGGGGAACGCAGTATTTT.

At least ten counts were recorded for this clonotype. This CDR3 reads CAIGTGVYTDTQYF. The CDR3 DNA reads TGTGCCATCGGAACAGGGGTCTACACAGATACGCAGTATTTT. The chain joins TRBV10-3 to TRBJ2-3, with 7 positions matching TRBD1. The CDR3 runs to 14 residues. The V segment lost 8 bases and the J segment 2 bases; nucleotides outside the gene matches: 7. The germline gives CDR1 ENHRY, CDR2 SYGVKD.

Ten or more counts support this clonotype. This chain uses TRBV6-1 with TRBJ2-7; possible D gene TRBD1, 6 bases. This CDR3 comprises 15 residues. The germline gives CDR1 MNHNS, CDR2 SASEGT. V was pared by 4 bases and J by 3 bases, with 16 bases between. The CDR3 DNA reads as TGTGCCAGCAGTGCGCCCGGGACAAACATCTACGAGCAGTACTTC. It yields the protein CASSAPGTNIYEQYF.

V is TRBV3-1 and J is TRBJ2-1; 15 nucleotides line up with TRBD2. V was clipped by 2 bases and J by 10 bases; unmatched bases: 6. CDR3 length equals 16 residues. Germline CDR1 is LGHDT and CDR2 is YNNKEL (reference sequence). This CDR3 is CASSQWTSGGAGEQFF. CDR3 coding DNA: TGTGCCAGCAGCCAATGGACTAGCGGGGGGGCCGGGGAGCAGTTCTTC.

The chain uses TRBV28 and TRBJ2-7; D possibly corresponds to TRBD2 (6 bases). Germline V lookup: CDR1 MDHEN, CDR2 SYDVKM. This CDR3 has 15 amino acids. Trimming shortened V by 4 bases and J by 4 bases, and 17 bases separated the two germline ends. The CDR3 loop reads CASSSPSGGRYEQYF. The DNA for the CDR3 is TGTGCCAGCAGTTCCCCCTCCGGGGGTCGGTACGAGCAGTACTTC.

On this clonotype itself: The final CDR3 position lacks the conserved phenylalanine or tryptophan, pointing to a likely read error. The chain recombines TRBV5-1 with TRBJ2-1; 12 nucleotides align to TRBD2. Germline V gene data show CDR1 as SGHRS and CDR2 as YFSETQ. The CDR3 has 19 amino acids. The trim removed 4 bases at V and 2 bases at J, leaving 13 bases unmatched. The CDR3 region is CASSLTSTSGGKPYNEQFV. The CDR3 DNA reads TGCGCCAGCAGCCTGACGTCGACTAGCGGGGGCAAACCCTACAATGAGCAGTTCGTC.

This clonotype has more than one count but fewer than ten. The chain has TRBV27 and TRBJ2-7; TRBD1 might be the D (8 bases). The CDR3 contains 16 residues. Trimming took off 2 bases at V and 7 bases at J, with 21 bases between the two ends. Germline CDR1 reads MNHEY; CDR2 reads SMNVEV (reference sequence). CDR3 nucleotide sequence: TGTGCCAGCAGTTTAAATATCGGAACAGGGGGGGGAGAGCAGTACTTC. This translates into CASSLNIGTGGGEQYF.

This clonotype was seen repeatedly, ten times or more. DNA for the CDR3: TGTGCCAGCAGTGAATGGGGCAGGAACAATGAGCAGTTCTTC. Translated, it gives CASSEWGRNNEQFF. V usage is TRBV6-2 or TRBV6-3 and J usage is TRBJ2-1, with TRBD1 as a possible D gene (5 bases). The CDR3 sequence is 14 residues long. Germline CDR1 MNHEY, CDR2 SVGEGT. V gave up 5 bases and J gave up 5 bases, with 13 bases separating them.

On this clonotype: A much more abundant neighbour one base away suggests this may be a read error. This sequence joins TRBV13 and TRBJ2-4; D might be TRBD1 or TRBD2, each matching 6 bases. CDR3 size: 15 residues. Looked up from germline, CDR1 is PRHDT and CDR2 is FYEKMQ (reference sequence). The CDR3 bases are TGTGCCAGCAGCGCCTTAGGGACATCGGGACCGGAGGGGGAATTC. Translated: CASSALGTSGPEGEF.

There are a few counts of this clonotype. This chain joins TRBV5-1 and TRBJ1-1, with D possibly being TRBD1 (5 bases). This CDR3 spans 16 amino acids. Deletions cut 2 bases from V and 0 bases from J, with 14 bases between. CDR1 and CDR2 from the germline V gene are SGHRS and YFSETQ. This CDR3 reads CASSFGTPLMNTEAFF. In DNA, the CDR3 is TGCGCCAGCAGCTTCGGGACTCCTCTAATGAACACTGAAGCTTTCTTT.

For this clonotype: A read error is the likely source, as a far larger clone sits one nucleotide away. The chain couples TRBV12-3 or TRBV12-4 to TRBJ1-1, with D perhaps TRBD1 (5 bases). The CDR3 has 11 residues. The CDR3 is CASSLDTEALF. The CDR3 nucleotides are TGTGCCAGCAGTTTGGACACTGAAGCTCTCTTT.

This clonotype was detected ten times or more. The genes are TRBV12-3 or TRBV12-4 and TRBJ2-7; 12 bases align to TRBD1. V gave up 6 bases and J gave up 2 bases; unmatched junction bases: 8. The CDR3 runs to 16 residues. DNA for the CDR3: TGTGCCAGCAGCCCGGGACAGGGGGCCGGAACCTACGAGCAGTACTTC. It codes for CASSPGQGAGTYEQYF.

This clonotype was recorded at least ten times. The gene calls are TRBV9 and TRBJ2-5; D perhaps matches TRBD2 (6 bases). V was shortened by 1 base and J by 4 bases, with 11 bases between the two germline ends. Germline loops: CDR1 SGDLS, CDR2 YYNGEE. The CDR3 consists of 14 residues. CDR3 in amino acids: CASSVRGRGETQYF. CDR3 coding DNA: TGTGCCAGCAGCGTAAGAGGGCGGGGAGAGACCCAGTACTTC.

Regarding this clonotype: A much larger clonotype is one base distant, so this may be a read error. The chain employs TRBV28 and TRBJ2-7; TRBD1 matches 8 bases. Germline loops: CDR1 MDHEN, CDR2 SYDVKM. V trimming: 6 bases; J trimming: 2 bases; junction bases outside the gene matches: 6. The CDR3 consists of 14 residues. This chain's CDR3 is CASRGPGQAYEQYF. Written as DNA, the CDR3 is TGTGCCAGCAGAGGACCGGGACAGGCCTACGAGCAGTACTTC.

Details on this clonotype: Since a far larger clone is one base different, this is likely a read error. The J gene is TRBJ1-1, the V gene TRBV7-2; TRBD1 aligns across 7 bases. This CDR3 has 13 amino acids. Germline values: CDR1 SGHTA, CDR2 FQGNSA. With V trimmed by 6 bases and J by 5 bases, 6 bases remained unmatched. The CDR3 region is CASSEQGMTEAFF. The CDR3 DNA reads as TGTGCCAGCAGTGAACAGGGGATGACTGAAGCTTTCTTT.

Worth noting for this clonotype: This probably arose from a read error, given a far larger clone one base away. The rearrangement joins TRBV29-1 to TRBJ2-3; TRBD1 matches 10 bases. The J call may be incorrect, as the DNA end agrees better with TRBJ2-7. Per the germline V gene, CDR1 is SQVTM and CDR2 is ANQGSEA. There are 16 residues in the CDR3. In DNA form, the CDR3 reads TGCAGCGTGCGCGGGACCAGGACAGGGGGCTCCTACGAGCAGTACTTC. This codes for CSVRGTRTGGSYEQYF.

There are a few counts of this clonotype. This rearrangement joins TRBV18 to TRBJ2-7; a possible D gene is TRBD1 (6 bases). This CDR3 spans 15 amino acids. In germline, CDR1 is KGHSH, CDR2 LQKENI. Trimming shortened V by 2 bases and J by 0 bases, and 11 bases separated the two germline ends. This CDR3 is CASSPRGGYSYEQYF. In DNA, the CDR3 is TGTGCCAGCTCACCAAGAGGGGGTTACTCCTACGAGCAGTACTTC. The variable domain in full, completed from reference TRBV18 and TRBJ2-7, reads NAGVMQNPRHLVRRRGQEARLRCSPMKGHSHVYWYRQLPEEGLKFMVYLQKENIIDESGMPKERFSAEFPKEGPSILRIQQVVRGDSAAYFCASSPRGGYSYEQYFGPGTRLTVT.

This clonotype was observed many times. The chain has TRBV5-1 and TRBJ1-4, with 8 bases identical to TRBD1. CDR3 size: 15 residues. Germline values: CDR1 SGHRS, CDR2 YFSETQ. V was clipped by 4 bases and J by 8 bases; unmatched bases: 10. The CDR3: CASSTAGTGAEKLFF. DNA of the CDR3: TGCGCCAGCAGCACGGCCGGGACAGGTGCCGAAAAACTGTTTTTT.

The chain joins TRBV5-5 to TRBJ1-1, with D unresolved. The V end was cut by 1 base, the J end by 3 bases, with 10 bases between. The CDR3 extends over 14 amino acids. Germline lookup yields CDR1 SGHKS and CDR2 YYEKEE (reference sequence). This CDR3 is CASSLWSPHTEAFF. DNA of the CDR3: TGTGCCAGCAGCTTGTGGTCACCACACACTGAAGCTTTCTTT.

This clonotype was counted at least ten times. The junction and the germline gene differ at one end; a read error may be behind it. This rearrangement joins TRBV2 to TRBJ2-5; 8 bases are shared with TRBD1. The CDR3 is 15 residues long. Germline CDR1 SNHLY, CDR2 FYNNEI. In DNA form, the CDR3 reads TGTGCCAGCAGTGAAGACAGGGGGACCCGGGAGAACCAGTACTTC. It is translated as CASSEDRGTRENQYF. Complete variable domain (other parts from reference TRBV2 and TRBJ2-5): EPEVTQTPSHQVTQMGQEVILRCVPISNHLYFYWYRQILGQKVEFLVSFYNNEISEKSEIFDDQFSVERPDGSNFTLKIRSTKLEDSAMYFCASSEDRGTRENQYFGPGTRLLVL.

The V and J genes are TRBV10-3 and TRBJ2-3, with D perhaps matching TRBD2 (5 bases). V was cut by 0 bases and J by 4 bases, with 14 bases left in between. Germline CDR1 is ENHRY and CDR2 is SYGVKD. CDR3 length: 16 residues. The CDR3 bases are TGTGCCATCAGTGAGTCCGGGATCATTGAGCCAGATACGCAGTATTTT. This encodes CAISESGIIEPDTQYF.

This clonotype was counted a few times. V and J are TRBV6-1 and TRBJ2-5, with TRBD2 as a possible D gene (6 bases). V was pared by 8 bases and J by 1 base, with 14 bases between. Germline V CDR1 and CDR2: MNHNS, SASEGT. The CDR3 runs 14 residues. The CDR3 sequence is CASGFSGTQETQYF. The CDR3 DNA sequence: TGTGCCAGCGGCTTTAGCGGCACCCAAGAGACCCAGTACTTC.

This chain links TRBV7-3 with TRBJ2-2; weak D call: TRBD2 (7 bases). Trimming left V 1 base short and J 3 bases short, with 9 bases between. The CDR3 is made up of 15 amino acids. CDR1 and CDR2 from the germline V gene are SGHTA and FQGTGA. The chain's CDR3 is CASSLRGGDTGELFF. The CDR3 coding sequence is TGTGCCAGCAGCTTAAGGGGGGGCGACACCGGGGAGCTGTTTTTT.

This clonotype came up many times. The J gene is TRBJ1-2, the V gene TRBV28; no clear D. CDR3 length: 13 amino acids. Trimming shortened V by 8 bases and J by 4 bases, and 14 bases separated the two germline ends. CDR1 is MDHEN and CDR2 is SYDVKM in the germline V gene. The CDR3 DNA sequence: TGTGCCAGCGTTGGACTGATAGTCTATGGCTACACCTTC. It is translated as CASVGLIVYGYTF.

At least ten counts were recorded for this clonotype. V and J are TRBV7-2 and TRBJ2-5, with 7 bases lining up with TRBD2. The CDR3 contains 14 residues. Germline values: CDR1 SGHTA, CDR2 FQGNSA. With V trimmed by 4 bases and J by 0 bases, 2 bases remained unmatched. CDR3 sequence: CASSWGGDQETQYF. CDR3 DNA: TGTGCCAGCAGCTGGGGGGGAGACCAAGAGACCCAGTACTTC.

In this sample, this clonotype turned up many times. The chain uses TRBV20-1 and TRBJ2-1, with D perhaps given as TRBD1 or TRBD2 (7 bases each). The CDR3 is made up of 15 amino acids. V was shortened by 0 bases and J by 12 bases, with 21 bases between the two germline ends. Per the germline V gene, CDR1 is DFQATT and CDR2 is SNEGSKA (reference sequence). CDR3 amino acids: CSARDQGGGRPVQFF. The CDR3 DNA sequence: TGCAGTGCTAGAGATCAGGGGGGGGGACGTCCCGTGCAGTTCTTC.